Below are 14 T cell receptor beta chains sequenced from a single sample in a study of CD8+ T cells in alopecia areata. Isolated RNA was reverse transcribed into cDNA used as the sequencing template. Data came from immunoSEQ multiplex PCR; TCRdb stores just in-frame clones and leaves some out. The sample shows about 250,000 clones, 67% of them seen only once. This material consisted of CD4+ T cells sorted from blood, taken at week 0. Source of these receptors: a human donor with alopecia areata.

This chain joins TRBV15 and TRBJ2-3; tentatively, D is TRBD1 (5 bases). Per the germline V gene, CDR1 is LNHNV and CDR2 is YYDKDF (reference sequence). This CDR3 spans 17 amino acids. Deletions cut 3 bases from V and 2 bases from J, with 18 bases between. CDR3 in amino acids: CATSRGPTDSYTDTQYF. In DNA form, the CDR3 reads TGTGCCACCAGCAGGGGCCCGACAGACTCCTACACAGATACGCAGTATTTT. The full variable domain, with the rest looked up from reference TRBV15 and TRBJ2-3, is DAMVIQNPRYQVTQFGKPVTLSCSQTLNHNVMYWYQQKSSQAPKLLFHYYDKDFNNEADTPDNFQSRRPNTSFCFLDIRSPGLGDTAMYLCATSRGPTDSYTDTQYFGPGTRLTVL.

This clone appeared a few times. The chain employs TRBV30 and TRBJ1-4, with 7 bases lining up with TRBD1. V lost 2 bases to trimming and J lost 8 bases; unmatched junction nucleotides: 11. The CDR3 has 15 amino acids. The germline gives CDR1 GTSNPN, CDR2 SVGIG (reference sequence). CDR3 nucleotides: TGTGCCTGGAGTAACTACAGGGGATTGGACGAAAAACTGTTTTTT. Translating it yields CAWSNYRGLDEKLFF.

The gene calls are TRBV2 and TRBJ2-3; D is possibly TRBD1 or TRBD2 (6 bases each). CDR3 length: 14 residues. Trimming pared 7 bases from V and 5 bases from J, leaving 16 bases between. Germline CDR1 is SNHLY and CDR2 is FYNNEI. The CDR3 protein is CASTWQEGGDTQYF. CDR3 DNA sequence: TGTGCCAGCACCTGGCAGGAGGGGGGAGATACGCAGTATTTT.

The V gene is TRBV30, the J gene TRBJ1-4; 9 bases agree with TRBD1. The CDR3 runs 16 residues. With V trimmed by 1 base and J by 10 bases, 13 bases remained unmatched. The germline V gene encodes CDR1 GTSNPN and CDR2 SVGIG (reference sequence). This chain's CDR3 is CAWSASRTGEVGKLFF. In nucleotides, the CDR3 is TGTGCCTGGAGTGCAAGCCGGACAGGGGAGGTTGGAAAACTGTTTTTT.

The chain joins TRBV27 to TRBJ2-4, with D possibly matching TRBD2 (6 bases). Trimming took 6 bases from V and 0 from J, leaving 12 bases between them. This CDR3 comprises 15 residues. CDR1 is MNHEY, CDR2 SMNVEV, per germline (reference sequence). The CDR3 sequence: CASSPTGGAKNIQYF. In DNA form, the CDR3 reads TGTGCCAGCAGCCCAACCGGGGGAGCCAAAAACATTCAGTACTTC.

The chain links TRBV25-1 to TRBJ1-6, with D unclear. Looked up from germline, CDR1 is MGHDK and CDR2 is SYGVNS. The CDR3 sequence is 13 residues long. The ends were cut back, 8 bases at V and 8 bases at J, with 13 bases in the middle. The CDR3 protein is CASGGPVYSPLHF. The CDR3 DNA follows: TGTGCCAGCGGTGGACCCGTATATTCACCCCTCCACTTT.

As to this clone: The identical CDR3 is also encoded by other nucleotide sequences in the sample. The chain has TRBV30 and TRBJ2-2; no reliable D call. Trimming took off 0 bases at V and 6 bases at J, with 8 bases between the two ends. The CDR3 extends over 13 amino acids. The V gene's germline CDR1 is GTSNPN and CDR2 SVGIG (reference sequence). The CDR3 loop is CAWSVLVAGELFF. The DNA of the CDR3 is TGTGCCTGGAGTGTACTGGTGGCCGGGGAGCTGTTTTTT.

The chain links TRBV29-1 to TRBJ2-1; 10 bases match TRBD2. Germline lookup yields CDR1 SQVTM and CDR2 ANQGSEA. CDR3 length: 12 residues. The V and J ends lost 6 bases and 6 bases, in that order; junction bases with no gene match: 2. Written as DNA, the CDR3 is TGCAGCGTAGCGGGGGGGTCCAATGAGCAGTTCTTC. Its translation: CSVAGGSNEQFF.

The J gene is TRBJ2-2, the V gene TRBV30; maybe TRBD1 (5 bases). Between the trimmed V and J ends, which lost 2 bases and 7 bases, there was a span of 11 bases. Germline V gene data show CDR1 as GTSNPN and CDR2 as SVGIG (reference sequence). This CDR3 contains 13 residues. For the CDR3, the DNA is TGTGCCTGGAGTCCCAGGGTTGTCGGGGAGCTGTTTTTT. Translating it yields CAWSPRVVGELFF.

A word on this clone: This same CDR3 is encoded by further DNA sequences in the sample. The rearrangement joins TRBV20-1 to TRBJ2-5; 7 nucleotides line up with TRBD2. The CDR3 length is 10 residues. The V gene's germline CDR1 is DFQATT and CDR2 SNEGSKA (reference sequence). The CDR3 DNA sequence: TGCAGCGCGGGGGTCGAGACCCAGTACTTC. It yields the protein CSAGVETQYF.

The CDR3 coding sequence is TGTGCCATCTCCCCCGGACTAGGCCACGAGCAGTACTTC. Translation: CAISPGLGHEQYF. The chain couples TRBV6-5 to TRBJ2-7, with TRBD2 matching 7 bases. The CDR3 runs to 13 residues. The V gene's germline CDR1 is MNHEY and CDR2 SVGAGI. Germline trimming cut 10 bases from V and 5 bases from J; bases unmatched to any gene: 11.

V and J are TRBV9 and TRBJ2-5, with D maybe TRBD2 (7 bases). The CDR3 length is 16 residues. Trimming took 0 bases from V and 7 from J, leaving 19 bases between them. CDR1 is SGDLS and CDR2 is YYNGEE in the germline V gene. The CDR3 protein is CASSVAVRGGEGTQYF. The CDR3 coding sequence is TGTGCCAGCAGCGTAGCGGTACGAGGGGGGGAAGGGACCCAGTACTTC. The whole variable domain, remainder taken from reference TRBV9 and TRBJ2-5, is DSGVTQTPKHLITATGQRVTLRCSPRSGDLSVYWYQQSLDQGLQFLIQYYNGEERAKGNILERFSAQQFPDLHSELNLSSLELGDSALYFCASSVAVRGGEGTQYFGPGTRLLVL.

The gene calls are TRBV29-1 and TRBJ2-5; no firm D call. Germline V CDR1 and CDR2: SQVTM, ANQGSEA. V was pared by 3 bases and J by 0 bases, with 5 bases between. The CDR3 sequence is 12 residues long. CDR3 in amino acids: CSVEGNQETQYF. For the CDR3, the DNA is TGCAGCGTTGAGGGCAACCAAGAGACCCAGTACTTC.

The chain carries TRBV2 and TRBJ1-6, with no clear D. The V and J ends lost 5 bases and 9 bases respectively, with 14 bases between them. The CDR3 length is 14 residues. CDR1 and CDR2 (germline): SNHLY, FYNNEI. DNA of the CDR3: TGTGCCAGCAGTTGGACGGGCCTTCCTTCACCCCTCCACTTT. Residues: CASSWTGLPSPLHF.